In this sample, the clone carrying this T cell receptor (beta chain) turned up a few times. Its antigen is still unknown. Sequencing used immunoSEQ multiplex PCR; TCRdb keeps in-frame clones, though not all of them. This table has 35,000 to 45,000 clones, approximately 80% appearing once. The entry originates in a study of OX40 agonist ivuxolimab in advanced cancers. The V gene's germline CDR1 is KGHSH and CDR2 LQKENI. This CDR3 has 17 residues. With V trimmed by 6 bases and J by 3 bases, 16 bases remained unmatched. Study-wide points: Antigen specificity was not determined for the expanded peripheral T cells.

The material sequenced was CD4+ or CD8+ T cells sorted from blood, taken in a trial of the OX40 agonist ivuxolimab. This clonotype was sampled from an adult with an advanced solid tumor such as melanoma, head and neck, liver or kidney cancer. This chain connects TRBV18 to TRBJ1-1; TRBD1 aligns across 7 bases. Here the CDR3 DNA reads TGTGCCAGCTCCGAGACAGGGTTAGGGATCCTGGACACTGAAGCTTTCTTT. Translating gives CASSETGLGILDTEAFF.